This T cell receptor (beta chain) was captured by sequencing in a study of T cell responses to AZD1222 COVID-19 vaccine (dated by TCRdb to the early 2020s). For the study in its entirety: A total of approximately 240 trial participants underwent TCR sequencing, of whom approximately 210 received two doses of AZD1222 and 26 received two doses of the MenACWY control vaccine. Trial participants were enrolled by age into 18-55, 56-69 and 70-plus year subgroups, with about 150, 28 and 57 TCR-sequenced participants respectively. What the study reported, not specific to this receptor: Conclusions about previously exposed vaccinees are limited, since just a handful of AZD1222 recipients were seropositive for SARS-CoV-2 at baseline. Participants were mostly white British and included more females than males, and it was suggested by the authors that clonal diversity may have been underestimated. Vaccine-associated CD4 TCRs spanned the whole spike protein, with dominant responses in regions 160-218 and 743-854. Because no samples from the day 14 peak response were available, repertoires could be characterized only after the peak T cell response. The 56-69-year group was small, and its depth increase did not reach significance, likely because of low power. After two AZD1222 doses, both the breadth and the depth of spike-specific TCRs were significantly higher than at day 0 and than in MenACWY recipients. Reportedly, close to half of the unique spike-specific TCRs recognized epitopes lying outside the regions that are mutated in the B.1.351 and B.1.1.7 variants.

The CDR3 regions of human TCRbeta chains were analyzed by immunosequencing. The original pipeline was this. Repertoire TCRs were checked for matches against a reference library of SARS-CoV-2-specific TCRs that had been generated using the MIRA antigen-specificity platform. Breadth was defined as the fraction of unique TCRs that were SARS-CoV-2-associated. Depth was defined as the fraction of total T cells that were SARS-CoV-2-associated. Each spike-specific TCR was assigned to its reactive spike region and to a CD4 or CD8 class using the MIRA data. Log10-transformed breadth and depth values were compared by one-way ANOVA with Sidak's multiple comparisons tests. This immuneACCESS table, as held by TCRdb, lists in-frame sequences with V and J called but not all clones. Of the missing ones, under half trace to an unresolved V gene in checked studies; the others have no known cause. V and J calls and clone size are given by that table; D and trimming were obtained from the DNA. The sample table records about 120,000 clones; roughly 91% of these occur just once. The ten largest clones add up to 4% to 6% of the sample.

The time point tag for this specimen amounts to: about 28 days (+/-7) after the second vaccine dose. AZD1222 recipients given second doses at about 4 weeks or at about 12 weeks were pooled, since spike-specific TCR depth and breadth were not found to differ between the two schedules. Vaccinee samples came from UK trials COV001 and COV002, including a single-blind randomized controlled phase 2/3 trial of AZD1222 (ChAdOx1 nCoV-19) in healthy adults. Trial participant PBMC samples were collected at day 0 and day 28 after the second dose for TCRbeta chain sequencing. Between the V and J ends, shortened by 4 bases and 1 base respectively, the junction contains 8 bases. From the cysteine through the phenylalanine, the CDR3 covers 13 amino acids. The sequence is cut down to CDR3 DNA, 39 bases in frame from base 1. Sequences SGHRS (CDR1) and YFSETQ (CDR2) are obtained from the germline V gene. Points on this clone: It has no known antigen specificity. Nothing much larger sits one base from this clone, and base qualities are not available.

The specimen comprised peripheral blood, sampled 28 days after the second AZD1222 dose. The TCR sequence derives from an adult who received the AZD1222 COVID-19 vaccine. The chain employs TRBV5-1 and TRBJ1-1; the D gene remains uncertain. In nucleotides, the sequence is TGCGCCAGCAGCGCGGAAGGGAACACTGAAGCTTTCTTT. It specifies CASSAEGNTEAFF.